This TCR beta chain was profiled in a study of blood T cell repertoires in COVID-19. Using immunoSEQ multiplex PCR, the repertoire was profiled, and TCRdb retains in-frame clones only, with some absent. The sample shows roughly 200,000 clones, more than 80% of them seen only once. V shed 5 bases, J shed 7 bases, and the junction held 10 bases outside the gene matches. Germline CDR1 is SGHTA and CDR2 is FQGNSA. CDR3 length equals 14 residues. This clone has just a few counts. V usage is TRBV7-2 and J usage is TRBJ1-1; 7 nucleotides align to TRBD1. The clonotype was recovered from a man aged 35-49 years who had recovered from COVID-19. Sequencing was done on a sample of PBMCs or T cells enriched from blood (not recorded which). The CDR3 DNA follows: TGTGCCAGCAGCACAACCGGGACAGCGCATGAAGCTTTCTTT. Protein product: CASSTTGTAHEAFF.